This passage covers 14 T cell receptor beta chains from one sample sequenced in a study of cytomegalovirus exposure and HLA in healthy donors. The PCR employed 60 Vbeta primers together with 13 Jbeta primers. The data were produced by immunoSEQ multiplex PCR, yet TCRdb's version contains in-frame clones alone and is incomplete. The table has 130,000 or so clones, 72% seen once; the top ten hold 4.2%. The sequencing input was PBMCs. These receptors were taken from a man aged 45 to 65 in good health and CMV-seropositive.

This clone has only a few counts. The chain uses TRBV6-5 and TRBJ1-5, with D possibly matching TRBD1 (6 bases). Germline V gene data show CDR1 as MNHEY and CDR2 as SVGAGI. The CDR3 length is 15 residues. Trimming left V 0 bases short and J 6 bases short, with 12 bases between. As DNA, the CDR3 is TGTGCCAGCAGTTACTCCGGGGGGCAGGGTCAGCCCCAGCATTTT. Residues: CASSYSGGQGQPQHF.

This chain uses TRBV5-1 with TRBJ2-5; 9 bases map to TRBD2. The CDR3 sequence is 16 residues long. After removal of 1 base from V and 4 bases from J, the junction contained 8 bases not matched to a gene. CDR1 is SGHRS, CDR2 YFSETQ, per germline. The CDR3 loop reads CASSLNRAGGRETQYF. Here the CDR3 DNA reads TGCGCCAGCAGCTTGAATCGTGCGGGGGGGAGAGAGACCCAGTACTTC.

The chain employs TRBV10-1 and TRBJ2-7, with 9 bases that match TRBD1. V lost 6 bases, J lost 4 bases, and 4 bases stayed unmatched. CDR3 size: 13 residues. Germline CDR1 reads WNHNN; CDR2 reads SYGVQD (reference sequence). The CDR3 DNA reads TGCGCCAGCAGGGAAGACAGGGGGTACGAGCAGTACTTC. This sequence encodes CASREDRGYEQYF.

CDR3 region: CASSEREGAMNTEAFF. The CDR3 nucleotides are TGTGCCAGCAGTGAACGGGAGGGGGCAATGAACACTGAAGCTTTCTTT. The chain couples TRBV2 to TRBJ1-1; TRBD1 matches at 7 bases. Looked up from germline, CDR1 is SNHLY and CDR2 is FYNNEI. Unmatched junction bases numbered 6, after V lost 2 bases and J lost 0 bases. This CDR3 is 16 amino acids long.

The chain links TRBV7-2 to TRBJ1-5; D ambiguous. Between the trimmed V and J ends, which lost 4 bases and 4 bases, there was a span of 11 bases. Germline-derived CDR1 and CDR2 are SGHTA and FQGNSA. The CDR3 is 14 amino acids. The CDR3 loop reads CASSSARGNQPQHF. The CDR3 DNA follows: TGTGCCAGCAGCTCCGCAAGAGGGAATCAGCCCCAGCATTTT.

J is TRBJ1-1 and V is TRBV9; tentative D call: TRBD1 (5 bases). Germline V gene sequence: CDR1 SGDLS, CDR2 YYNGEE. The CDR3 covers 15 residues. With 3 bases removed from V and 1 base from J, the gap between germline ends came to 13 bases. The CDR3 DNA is TGTGCCAGCAGCGGACAGCTGGGTAGGAACACTGAAGCTTTCTTT. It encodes CASSGQLGRNTEAFF.

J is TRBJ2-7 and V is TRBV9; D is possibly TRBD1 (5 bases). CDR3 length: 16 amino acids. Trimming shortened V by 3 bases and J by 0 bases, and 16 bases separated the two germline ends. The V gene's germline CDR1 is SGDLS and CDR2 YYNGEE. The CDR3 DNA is TGTGCCAGCAGCGCCTTATCAGGGCGCAGCTCCTACGAGCAGTACTTC. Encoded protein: CASSALSGRSSYEQYF.

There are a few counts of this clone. CDR3: CASTDGGRVDYEQYF. CDR3 DNA: TGTGCCAGCACCGATGGGGGGAGGGTTGATTACGAGCAGTACTTC. The chain has TRBV11-2 and TRBJ2-7; 7 positions match TRBD2. Germline V gives CDR1 SGHAT, CDR2 FQNNGV. This CDR3 comprises 15 residues. V shed 7 bases, J shed 4 bases, and the junction held 13 bases outside the gene matches.

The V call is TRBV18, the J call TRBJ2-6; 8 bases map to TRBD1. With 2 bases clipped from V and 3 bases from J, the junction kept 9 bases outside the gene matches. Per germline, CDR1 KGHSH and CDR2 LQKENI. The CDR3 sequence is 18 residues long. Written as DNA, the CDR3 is TGTGCCAGCTCACCAAAAACAGGGGGAACTAGTGGGGCCAACGTCCTGACTTTC. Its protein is CASSPKTGGTSGANVLTF.

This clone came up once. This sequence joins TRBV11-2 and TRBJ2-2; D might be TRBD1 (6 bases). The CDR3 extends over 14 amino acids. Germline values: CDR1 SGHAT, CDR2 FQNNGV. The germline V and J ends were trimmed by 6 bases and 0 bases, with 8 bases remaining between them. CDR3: CASRGTTNTGELFF. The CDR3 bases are TGTGCCAGCAGAGGGACAACGAACACCGGGGAGCTGTTTTTT.

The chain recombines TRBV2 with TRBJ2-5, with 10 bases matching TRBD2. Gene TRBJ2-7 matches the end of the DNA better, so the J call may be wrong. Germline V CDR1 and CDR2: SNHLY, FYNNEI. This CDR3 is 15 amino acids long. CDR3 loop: CASMPSGGASYEQYF. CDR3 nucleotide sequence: TGTGCCAGCATGCCCAGCGGGGGGGCCTCCTACGAGCAGTACTTC.

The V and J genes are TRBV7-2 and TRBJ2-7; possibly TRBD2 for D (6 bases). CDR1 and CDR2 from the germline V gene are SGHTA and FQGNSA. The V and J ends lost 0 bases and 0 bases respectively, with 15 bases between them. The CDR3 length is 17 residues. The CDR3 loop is CASSLASMGAGSYEQYF. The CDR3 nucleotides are TGTGCCAGCAGCTTAGCGTCAATGGGAGCGGGCTCCTACGAGCAGTACTTC.

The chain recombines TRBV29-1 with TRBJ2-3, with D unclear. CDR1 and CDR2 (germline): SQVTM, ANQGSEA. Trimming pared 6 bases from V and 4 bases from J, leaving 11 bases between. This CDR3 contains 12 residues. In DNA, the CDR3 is TGCAGCGTCTCCCCTCCGGCAGATACGCAGTATTTT. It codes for CSVSPPADTQYF.

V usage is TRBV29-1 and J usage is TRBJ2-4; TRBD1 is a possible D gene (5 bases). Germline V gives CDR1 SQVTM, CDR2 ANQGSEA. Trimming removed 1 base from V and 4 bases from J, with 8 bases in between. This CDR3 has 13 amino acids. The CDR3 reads CSVEGQKKNIQYF. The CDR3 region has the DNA TGCAGCGTTGAAGGACAGAAAAAAAACATTCAGTACTTC.